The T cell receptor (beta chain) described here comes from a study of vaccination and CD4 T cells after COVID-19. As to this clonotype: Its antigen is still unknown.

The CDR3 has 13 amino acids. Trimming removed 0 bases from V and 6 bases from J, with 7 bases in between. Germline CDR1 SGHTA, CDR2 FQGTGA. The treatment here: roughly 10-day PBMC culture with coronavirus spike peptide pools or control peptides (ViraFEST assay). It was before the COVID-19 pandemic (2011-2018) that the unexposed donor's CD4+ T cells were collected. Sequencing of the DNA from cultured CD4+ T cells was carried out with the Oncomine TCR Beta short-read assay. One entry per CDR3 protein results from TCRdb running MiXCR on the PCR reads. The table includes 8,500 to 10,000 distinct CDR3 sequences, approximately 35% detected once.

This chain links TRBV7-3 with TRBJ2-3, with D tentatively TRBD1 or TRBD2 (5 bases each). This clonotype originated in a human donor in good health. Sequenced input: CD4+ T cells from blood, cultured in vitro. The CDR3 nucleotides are TGTGCCAGCAGCTTAACGGGACCGGATACGCAGTATTTT. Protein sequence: CASSLTGPDTQYF.